The present T cell receptor beta chain was sequenced within a study of blood T cell repertoires in COVID-19. Study at large: Acute and convalescent COVID-19 samples came from the United States, Italy and Spain. Nucleic acid was either cDNA or gDNA, and it came from T cells, B-cell-depleted T cells, or PBMCs.

Germline CDR1 KGHDR, CDR2 SFDVKD. CDR3 length equals 20 residues. The V segment lost 4 bases and the J segment 5 bases; nucleotides outside the gene matches: 19. Original analysis: Cell counts per sample came from amplifying reference gene primers. Sequenced by immunoSEQ multiplex PCR; TCRdb stores in-frame clones only, minus some. V, J and clone size are those of that table, while D and trimming were read from the DNA. Among a few hundred thousand clones listed, about 91% were seen once. This TCR was sampled from a woman aged 55-70 years with acute or convalescent COVID-19. The sample taken for sequencing was peripheral blood. The V call is TRBV24-1, the J call TRBJ2-1; 10 bases fit TRBD2. The CDR3 sequence: CATSDPDRAASGSFHNEQFF. The DNA for the CDR3 is TGTGCCACCAGTGACCCAGACAGGGCAGCTAGCGGGAGCTTCCACAATGAGCAGTTCTTC.